This entry describes one TCR beta chain. The protocol was immunoSEQ multiplex PCR, while the TCRdb copy is restricted to in-frame clones and leaves out a portion. The table shows more than 35,000 clones, with roughly 82% occurring only once. The CDR3 has 14 residues. Trimming left V 3 bases short and J 5 bases short, with 8 bases between. CDR1 MNHEY and CDR2 SMNVEV come from the germline V gene (reference sequence). The entry originates in a study of blood T cell repertoires in COVID-19. Whole-study context: T cells, B-cell-depleted T cells, or PBMCs provided the cDNA or gDNA that served as material.

Material: peripheral blood. The origin of this receptor is a man aged 45-60 years with active or convalescent COVID-19. The chain combines TRBV27 with TRBJ1-6, with no clear D. CDR3 sequence: CASSLGRNNSPLHF. The CDR3, as DNA: TGTGCCAGCAGTTTGGGCAGAAATAATTCACCCCTCCACTTT.